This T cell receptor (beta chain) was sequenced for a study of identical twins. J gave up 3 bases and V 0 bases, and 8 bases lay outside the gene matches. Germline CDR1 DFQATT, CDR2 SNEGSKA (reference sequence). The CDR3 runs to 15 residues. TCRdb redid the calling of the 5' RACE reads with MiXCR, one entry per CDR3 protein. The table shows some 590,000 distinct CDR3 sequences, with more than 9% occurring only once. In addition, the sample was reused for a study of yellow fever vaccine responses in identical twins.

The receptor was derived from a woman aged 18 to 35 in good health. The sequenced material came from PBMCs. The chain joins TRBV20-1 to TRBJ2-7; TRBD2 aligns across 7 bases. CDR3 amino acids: CSARDILGGGYEQYF. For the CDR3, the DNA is TGCAGTGCTAGAGATATTCTGGGGGGGGGCTACGAGCAGTACTTC.